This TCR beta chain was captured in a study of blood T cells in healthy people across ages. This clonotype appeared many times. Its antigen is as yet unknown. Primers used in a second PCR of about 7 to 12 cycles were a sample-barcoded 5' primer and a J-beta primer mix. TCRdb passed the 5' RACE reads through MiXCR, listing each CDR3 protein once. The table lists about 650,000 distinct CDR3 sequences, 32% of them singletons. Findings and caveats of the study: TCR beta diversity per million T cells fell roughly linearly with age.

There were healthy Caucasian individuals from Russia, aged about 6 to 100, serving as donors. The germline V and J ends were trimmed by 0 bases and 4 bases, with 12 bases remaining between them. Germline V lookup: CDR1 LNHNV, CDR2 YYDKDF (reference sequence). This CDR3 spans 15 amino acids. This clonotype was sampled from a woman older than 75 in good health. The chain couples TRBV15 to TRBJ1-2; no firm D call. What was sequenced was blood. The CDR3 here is CATSRDPAGSYGYTF. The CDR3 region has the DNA TGTGCCACCAGCAGAGATCCGGCGGGGAGCTATGGCTACACCTTC.